Shown below are 18 T cell receptor beta chains from a single sample sequenced in a study of shared clonotypes between healthy human individuals. Sequencing used immunoSEQ multiplex PCR; TCRdb keeps in-frame clones, though not all of them. The repertoire has 600,000 to 750,000 clones, about three quarters of them found once; the top ten carry less than 2%. Source material: memory CD4+ T cells sorted from blood. Regarding subset: CD45RA-negative fraction. The receptors were gathered from a woman younger than 45 in good health.

Concerning this clone itself: A much larger clone sits a single nucleotide away, making a read error possible. Other DNA sequences within the sample encode an identical CDR3. The rearrangement uses TRBV5-1 and TRBJ2-1, with 11 positions matching TRBD2. Trimming removed 4 bases from V and 5 bases from J; junction bases left unmatched: 5. The CDR3 is 15 amino acids. CDR1 and CDR2 from the germline V gene are SGHRS and YFSETQ. The CDR3 here is CASSPGTSGNNEQFF. CDR3 bases: TGCGCCAGCAGCCCCGGGACTAGCGGTAACAATGAGCAGTTCTTC.

The chain recombines TRBV7-9 with TRBJ2-5; 10 positions match TRBD2. Germline V gene sequence: CDR1 SEHNR, CDR2 FQNEAQ (reference sequence). V lost 2 bases, J lost 5 bases, and 5 bases stayed unmatched. This CDR3 is 15 amino acids long. This chain's CDR3 is CASSLLAGGKETQYF. Here the CDR3 DNA reads TGTGCCAGCAGCTTATTAGCGGGGGGTAAGGAGACCCAGTACTTC.

The chain joins TRBV27 to TRBJ2-1; 9 bases line up with TRBD1. V lost 6 bases, J lost 5 bases, and 8 bases stayed unmatched. Germline CDR1 reads MNHEY; CDR2 reads SMNVEV (reference sequence). CDR3 size: 15 residues. For the CDR3, the DNA is TGTGCCAGCAGACCTCACAGGACAGGGGACAATGAGCAGTTCTTC. It specifies CASRPHRTGDNEQFF.

V gene TRBV5-6 combines with J gene TRBJ1-2; 9 bases are shared with TRBD1. After removal of 4 bases from V and 5 bases from J, the junction contained 6 bases not matched to a gene. Germline V gene lookup returns CDR1 SGHDT and CDR2 YYEEEE. The CDR3 is 14 amino acids. The CDR3 nucleotides read TGTGCCAGCAGCCGGGGGACAGGGAGGTATGGCTACACCTTC. Its translation is CASSRGTGRYGYTF. Full variable domain (rest looked up from reference TRBV5-6 and TRBJ1-2): DAGVTQSPTHLIKTRGQQVTLRCSPKSGHDTVSWYQQALGQGPQFIFQYYEEEERQRGNFPDRFSGHQFPNYSSELNVNALLLGDSALYLCASSRGTGRYGYTFGSGTRLTVV.

This chain joins TRBV2 and TRBJ2-5, with TRBD2 matching 11 bases. The CDR3 sequence is 15 residues long. Trimming removed 4 bases from V and 5 bases from J; junction bases left unmatched: 6. Germline CDR1 is SNHLY and CDR2 is FYNNEI. The CDR3 is CASSVVAGGGETQYF. In DNA form, the CDR3 reads TGTGCCAGCAGTGTTGTAGCGGGAGGGGGCGAGACCCAGTACTTC. The full variable domain, with the rest looked up from reference TRBV2 and TRBJ2-5, is EPEVTQTPSHQVTQMGQEVILRCVPISNHLYFYWYRQILGQKVEFLVSFYNNEISEKSEIFDDQFSVERPDGSNFTLKIRSTKLEDSAMYFCASSVVAGGGETQYFGPGTRLLVL.

The chain combines TRBV6-1 with TRBJ2-1; D may be TRBD1 or TRBD2 (5 bases each). Trimming took 2 bases from V and 4 from J, leaving 21 bases between them. This CDR3 comprises 18 residues. Germline lookup yields CDR1 MNHNS and CDR2 SASEGT. The CDR3 region is CASSEKGWGSRAYNEQFF. The DNA for the CDR3 is TGTGCCAGCAGTGAAAAAGGGTGGGGGTCCCGAGCTTACAATGAGCAGTTCTTC.

The chain joins TRBV9 to TRBJ2-5, with TRBD2 matching over 8 bases. The CDR3 extends over 16 amino acids. Germline values: CDR1 SGDLS, CDR2 YYNGEE. V lost 0 bases, J lost 0 bases, and 4 bases stayed unmatched. The CDR3, as DNA: TGTGCCAGCAGCGTAGGGGGTAGCGGGAACCAAGAGACCCAGTACTTC. The encoded protein is CASSVGGSGNQETQYF.

The chain links TRBV2 to TRBJ2-1; no firm D call. V was cut by 8 bases and J by 3 bases, with 14 bases left in between. The CDR3 totals 14 residues. In germline, CDR1 is SNHLY, CDR2 FYNNEI. Here the CDR3 reads CASDLRSDYNEQFF. The CDR3 nucleotides read TGTGCCAGCGATCTGAGGAGTGACTACAATGAGCAGTTCTTC.

The CDR3 is CSVEERRGDRFNEKLFF. CDR3 coding DNA: TGCAGCGTTGAAGAACGACGCGGGGACAGGTTTAATGAAAAACTGTTTTTT. The V and J genes are TRBV29-1 and TRBJ1-4; 8 bases fit TRBD1. The CDR3 extends over 17 amino acids. Per the germline V gene, CDR1 is SQVTM and CDR2 is ANQGSEA. V was pared by 0 bases and J by 4 bases, with 10 bases of the junction left unmatched.

The rearrangement joins TRBV9 to TRBJ2-3; TRBD2 matches at 10 bases. Germline V gene lookup returns CDR1 SGDLS and CDR2 YYNGEE. Trimming at V came to 3 bases and at J to 3 bases, leaving 10 bases not matched to a gene. This CDR3 is 17 amino acids long. The chain's CDR3 is CASSEAGTSGETDTQYF. CDR3 DNA: TGTGCCAGCAGCGAGGCGGGAACTAGCGGGGAGACAGATACGCAGTATTTT.

The V and J genes are TRBV9 and TRBJ2-5; D assignment may be TRBD1 or TRBD2 (5 bases each). Looked up from germline, CDR1 is SGDLS and CDR2 is YYNGEE. The CDR3 runs 14 residues. V was pared by 2 bases and J by 9 bases, with 17 bases between. The CDR3 bases are TGTGCCAGCAGCGTGGGACCTGGTAAGGAGGCCCAGTACTTC. This gives the protein CASSVGPGKEAQYF.

This clone occurred many times. This chain uses TRBV5-4 with TRBJ2-7; 8 nucleotides align to TRBD2. CDR1 and CDR2 from the germline V gene are SGHNT and YYREEE (reference sequence). CDR3 length: 15 amino acids. V shed 4 bases, J shed 5 bases, and the junction held 11 bases outside the gene matches. In DNA form, the CDR3 reads TGTGCCAGCAGCCTTAGCGGGACTCCGCCGAACGAGCAGTACTTC. Encoded protein: CASSLSGTPPNEQYF.

The J gene is TRBJ1-2, the V gene TRBV5-1; 8 bases fit TRBD1. From germline, CDR1 is SGHRS and CDR2 YFSETQ. The CDR3 is 16 residues long. Trimming removed 4 bases from V and 0 bases from J; junction bases left unmatched: 8. CDR3 sequence (DNA): TGCGCCAGCAGCCCGGGGACAGGACAGACTAACTATGGCTACACCTTC. Translating it yields CASSPGTGQTNYGYTF. The full variable domain, completed using reference TRBV5-1 and TRBJ1-2, is KAGVTQTPRYLIKTRGQQVTLSCSPISGHRSVSWYQQTPGQGLQFLFEYFSETQRNKGNFPGRFSGRQFSNSRSEMNVSTLELGDSALYLCASSPGTGQTNYGYTFGSGTRLTVV.

This clone was counted only a few times. This chain links TRBV14 with TRBJ1-4; D is ambiguous. Trimming removed 1 base from V and 8 bases from J, with 8 bases in between. This CDR3 region has 13 residues. Germline CDR1 and CDR2: SGHDN and FVKESK. CDR3 sequence (DNA): TGTGCCAGCAGCCAAGGTTCACAAGAAAAACTGTTTTTT. Translated, it gives CASSQGSQEKLFF.

Only a few counts were recorded for this clone. This rearrangement joins TRBV6-5 to TRBJ2-7, with D possibly TRBD1 on 6 matching bases. The V gene lost 10 bases and the J gene lost 7 bases, with 20 bases spanning the gap. Germline values: CDR1 MNHEY, CDR2 SVGAGI. This CDR3 is 13 amino acids long. In DNA form, the CDR3 reads TGTGCCAAACGGGCCAGGGACAATGGGGAGCAGTACTTC. This sequence encodes CAKRARDNGEQYF.

This clone was seen only a few times. The V call is TRBV30, the J call TRBJ1-2, with D possibly TRBD1 on 5 matching bases. V lost 1 base and J 3 bases, leaving 15 bases between the germline ends. Germline CDR1 reads GTSNPN; CDR2 reads SVGIG (reference sequence). The CDR3 runs 15 residues. The CDR3 region is CAWSGRVKGDYGYTF. Here the CDR3 DNA reads TGTGCCTGGAGTGGCAGGGTAAAAGGCGACTATGGCTACACCTTC.

J is TRBJ2-7 and V is TRBV30; D is uncertain. Trimming removed 5 bases at V and 1 base at J, with 9 bases between. The CDR3 has 12 amino acids. Germline CDR1 and CDR2: GTSNPN and SVGIG (reference sequence). CDR3 loop: CAWGDTSYEQYF. CDR3 sequence (DNA): TGTGCCTGGGGAGACACTTCCTACGAGCAGTACTTC.

V is TRBV29-1 and J is TRBJ2-1; 12 positions agree with TRBD2. From germline, CDR1 is SQVTM and CDR2 ANQGSEA. V lost 0 bases and J lost 6; bases outside the gene matches: 6. CDR3 length: 16 residues. CDR3 in DNA: TGCAGCGTTGAAGATCCTAGCGGGAGGGACCTCAATGAGCAGTTCTTC. It translates to CSVEDPSGRDLNEQFF.